The 19 T cell receptor beta chains presented below share a single source sample, sequenced in a study of T cells after yellow fever vaccination. TCRdb processed the 5' RACE reads anew with MiXCR; each CDR3 protein has one entry. The table shows 150,000 to 200,000 distinct CDR3 sequences, with around 9.3% occurring only once. The sample was CD8+ T cells sorted from PBMCs, taken 45 days after the yellow fever booster vaccination. Receptors originate from a man aged 18 to 29 who received the YFV17D yellow fever vaccine.

This clonotype was observed at least ten times. The V and J genes are TRBV4-2 and TRBJ2-2; TRBD1 aligns across 7 bases. V lost 3 bases to trimming and J lost 6 bases; unmatched junction nucleotides: 4. CDR3 length: 14 amino acids. Germline CDR1 LGHNA, CDR2 YNFKEQ. In DNA form, the CDR3 reads TGTGCCAGCAGCCAGAGGGACAGTCCCGGGGAGCTGTTTTTT. It translates to CASSQRDSPGELFF.

In its sample, this clonotype was seen a few times. V and J are TRBV12-3 or TRBV12-4 and TRBJ1-5, with D possibly matching TRBD1 (6 bases). The CDR3 is 14 residues long. V was clipped by 6 bases and J by 5 bases, with 14 bases between them. Written as DNA, the CDR3 is TGTGCCAGCAGGCATATGGGGGGCTATCAGCCCCAGCATTTT. This gives the protein CASRHMGGYQPQHF.

This rearrangement joins TRBV24-1 to TRBJ2-3; D call uncertain. Germline CDR1 KGHDR, CDR2 SFDVKD. This CDR3 has 13 residues. Trimming shortened V by 3 bases and J by 9 bases, and 12 bases separated the two germline ends. The CDR3 here is CATSDAAPGTQYF. The DNA of the CDR3 is TGTGCCACCAGTGATGCCGCGCCCGGGACGCAGTATTTT.

This clonotype was seen only a few times. This chain joins TRBV10-3 and TRBJ2-5, with 11 bases lining up with TRBD2. CDR1 is ENHRY, CDR2 SYGVKD, per germline. This CDR3 has 17 residues. Trimming took 6 bases from V and 7 from J; bases not matched to a gene: 16. The CDR3 spells CAISLTGTSGLPGTQYF. Here the CDR3 DNA reads TGTGCCATCAGCCTAACCGGGACTAGCGGCCTACCAGGGACCCAGTACTTC.

The chain uses TRBV9 and TRBJ1-3; D is unclear. Germline CDR1 and CDR2: SGDLS and YYNGEE. Trimming cost V 3 bases and J 7 bases, with 14 bases left between them. The CDR3 length is 14 residues. The CDR3 here is CASSGGGNGNTIYF. The CDR3 nucleotides are TGTGCCAGCAGCGGCGGAGGAAACGGGAACACCATATATTTT.

The chain couples TRBV7-9 to TRBJ1-1; no reliable D call. The CDR3 loop spans 12 amino acids. V gave up 5 bases and J gave up 10 bases, with 14 bases separating them. From germline, CDR1 is SEHNR and CDR2 FQNEAQ (reference sequence). CDR3 DNA: TGTGCCAGCAGCATACCTACAGAGCGAGCTTTCTTT. It translates to CASSIPTERAFF. The full variable domain, in which reference TRBV7-9 and TRBJ1-1 provide the parts outside the CDR3, is DTGVSQNPRHKITKRGQNVTFRCDPISEHNRLYWYRQTLGQGPEFLTYFQNEAQLEKSRLLSDRFSAERPKGSFSTLEIQRTEQGDSAMYLCASSIPTERAFFGQGTRLTVV.

This clonotype was detected ten times or more. This rearrangement joins TRBV6-4 to TRBJ2-3; D is undetermined. The V and J ends lost 3 bases and 1 base respectively, with 5 bases between them. The germline gives CDR1 MRHNA, CDR2 SNTAGT. The CDR3 is 13 amino acids. The CDR3 sequence is CASSEKGTDTQYF. In DNA form, the CDR3 reads TGTGCCAGCAGTGAAAAGGGCACAGATACGCAGTATTTT.

The gene calls are TRBV10-3 and TRBJ2-3; D is uncertain. V was shortened by 3 bases and J by 2 bases, with 3 bases between the two germline ends. This CDR3 is 12 amino acids long. The germline gives CDR1 ENHRY, CDR2 SYGVKD. The CDR3 reads CAISEDTDTQYF. CDR3 coding DNA: TGTGCCATCAGTGAAGACACAGATACGCAGTATTTT.

This chain connects TRBV7-6 to TRBJ2-7; TRBD2 matches 13 bases. Germline V gene data show CDR1 as SGHVS and CDR2 as FNYEAQ. With V trimmed by 1 base and J by 5 bases, 2 bases remained unmatched. The CDR3 is 15 residues long. The CDR3 reads CASSLELAGGDEQYF. The CDR3 DNA is TGTGCCAGCAGCTTAGAACTAGCGGGGGGGGACGAGCAGTACTTC.

This chain connects TRBV20-1 to TRBJ1-5; D is unclear. CDR3 length: 15 amino acids. In germline, CDR1 is DFQATT, CDR2 SNEGSKA (reference sequence). Trimming removed 4 bases at V and 9 bases at J, with 22 bases between. The CDR3 DNA follows: TGCAGTGCTACCCCCCTGCAGGCCCTCACTCGGCCCCAGCATTTT. Protein: CSATPLQALTRPQHF.

This clonotype was seen ten or more times. CDR3 sequence reads: CASTPPNGGSTDTQYF. The CDR3 DNA sequence: TGTGCCAGCACCCCCCCAAACGGGGGGAGCACAGATACGCAGTATTTT. This chain links TRBV7-9 with TRBJ2-3, with TRBD2 matching over 7 bases. V shed 7 bases, J shed 0 bases, and the junction held 10 bases outside the gene matches. CDR1 SEHNR and CDR2 FQNEAQ come from the germline V gene (reference sequence). There are 16 residues in the CDR3.

V and J are TRBV4-3 and TRBJ2-4; D is ambiguous. V lost 4 bases to trimming and J lost 0 bases, with 10 bases between them. In germline, CDR1 is LGHNA, CDR2 YSLEER. There are 15 residues in the CDR3. CDR3: CASSPWRGAKNIQYF. For the CDR3, the DNA is TGCGCCAGCAGCCCCTGGCGAGGAGCCAAAAACATTCAGTACTTC.

Note on this clonotype: Its ends do not fully match the called genes, so a read error is possible. The J gene is TRBJ2-6, the V gene TRBV27; tentatively, D is TRBD2 (6 bases). The CDR3 is 16 residues long. Germline CDR1 is MNHEY and CDR2 is SMNVEV (reference sequence). The CDR3 region is CAGSFLGLGGANVLTF. CDR3 sequence (DNA): TGTGCCGGCAGTTTTTTGGGACTGGGTGGGGCCAACGTCCTGACTTTC.

The CDR3 region is CASSLYLGTTEAFF. In DNA form, the CDR3 reads TGTGCCAGCAGTTTATACCTGGGTACGACTGAAGCTTTCTTT. The chain has TRBV27 and TRBJ1-1, with no clear D. Per the germline V gene, CDR1 is MNHEY and CDR2 is SMNVEV (reference sequence). The ends were cut back, 1 base at V and 5 bases at J, with 11 bases in the middle. The CDR3 contains 14 residues.

This clonotype was seen ten or more times. CDR3: CASGRGLYNEQFF. The DNA of the CDR3 is TGTGCCAGCGGCCGGGGTTTATACAATGAGCAGTTCTTC. The chain has TRBV9 and TRBJ2-1, with D possibly TRBD2 on 5 matching bases. Germline CDR1 SGDLS, CDR2 YYNGEE. The CDR3 covers 13 residues. The V and J ends lost 7 bases and 4 bases respectively, with 12 bases between them.

The chain is built from TRBV5-1 and TRBJ2-3; no firm D call. Germline CDR1 reads SGHRS; CDR2 reads YFSETQ. The V end lost 4 bases, the J end lost 0 bases, and 18 bases lay between the germline ends. CDR3 length: 17 residues. In nucleotides, the CDR3 is TGCGCCAGCAGCCCCGGAGCACGGAAAACAAGCACAGATACGCAGTATTTT. Translated: CASSPGARKTSTDTQYF.

This clonotype was counted only a few times. The chain employs TRBV6-1 and TRBJ1-1, with TRBD1 as a possible D gene (6 bases). The germline gives CDR1 MNHNS, CDR2 SASEGT. This CDR3 region has 15 residues. V lost 2 bases, J lost 1 base, and 11 bases lay in between. The CDR3 loop is CASSESLGANTEAFF. CDR3 DNA sequence: TGTGCCAGCAGTGAATCTCTGGGGGCGAACACTGAAGCTTTCTTT.

The chain couples TRBV7-9 to TRBJ2-1, with D maybe TRBD2 (5 bases). The V end was cut by 6 bases, the J end by 9 bases, with 12 bases between. There are 12 residues in the CDR3. Germline V lookup: CDR1 SEHNR, CDR2 FQNEAQ (reference sequence). In DNA, the CDR3 is TGTGCCAGCAGTTTGGGCGGGCTTGAGCAGTTCTTC. It translates to CASSLGGLEQFF.

This clonotype was recorded a few times. The chain couples TRBV7-9 to TRBJ2-7, with TRBD1 matching over 7 bases. The germline V gene encodes CDR1 SEHNR and CDR2 FQNEAQ (reference sequence). The length of the CDR3 is 13 residues. V gave up 7 bases and J gave up 0 bases; unmatched junction bases: 3. CDR3 residues: CASTGDSSYEQYF. CDR3 DNA: TGTGCCAGCACCGGGGACAGCTCCTACGAGCAGTACTTC.